Below are 32 T cell receptor beta chains sequenced from a single sample in a study of blood T cell repertoires in COVID-19 (TCRdb year 2020). The library was obtained by the immunoSEQ multiplex PCR assay. What TCRdb holds here is the immuneACCESS table cut down to in-frame rearrangements. Part of the clones is not present; checked against another copy, under half of the missing clones reflect an unresolved V gene, and the others are unexplained. This sample has roughly 230,000 clones in its table, and about four fifths of those were observed once. The ten largest clonotypes hold 3.4% of the sample. The sample taken for sequencing was PBMCs or T cells enriched from blood (not recorded which). These TCRs come from a man in his forties or fifties who had recovered from COVID-19.

The chain employs TRBV5-1 and TRBJ1-1; the match to TRBD1 covers 7 bases. After removal of 0 bases from V and 9 bases from J, the junction contained 8 bases not matched to a gene. CDR3 length: 14 amino acids. Germline V gene data show CDR1 as SGHRS and CDR2 as YFSETQ. The DNA for the CDR3 is TGCGCCAGCAGCTTGGGGCAGGGGGTTGGGAAAGCTTTCTTT. Its protein is CASSLGQGVGKAFF.

V and J are TRBV12-5 and TRBJ2-2; a weak D match, TRBD2 (5 bases). This CDR3 has 16 amino acids. CDR1 and CDR2 (germline): LGHNT, FRNRAP. Trimming left V 6 bases short and J 1 base short, with 15 bases between. Here the CDR3 reads CASGPLWEWNTGELFF. The DNA for the CDR3 is TGTGCTAGTGGCCCGTTATGGGAGTGGAACACCGGGGAGCTGTTTTTT.

This clone came up a few times. The chain uses TRBV15 and TRBJ1-1; 9 nucleotides align to TRBD1. CDR1 LNHNV and CDR2 YYDKDF come from the germline V gene (reference sequence). The CDR3 is 15 amino acids. The ends lost 1 base at V and 1 base at J; junction bases unmatched: 1. CDR3 loop: CATSRGGQGNTEAFF. The CDR3 region has the DNA TGTGCCACCAGCAGAGGGGGACAGGGGAACACTGAAGCTTTCTTT.

This clone came up a few times. The DNA of the CDR3 is TGCGCCAGCAGCCAAACCGGGACAGGGGGCCACTTGAACACCGGGGAGCTGTTTTTT. Protein product: CASSQTGTGGHLNTGELFF. The rearrangement uses TRBV4-1 and TRBJ2-2; 12 positions agree with TRBD1. J was trimmed by 1 base and V by 2 bases; bases with no gene match: 8. Germline CDR1 and CDR2: MGHRA and YSYEKL. The CDR3 runs to 19 residues.

V is TRBV27 and J is TRBJ2-7; D gene ambiguous. Trimming removed 4 bases from V and 3 bases from J, with 16 bases in between. This CDR3 has 15 amino acids. Germline CDR1 reads MNHEY; CDR2 reads SMNVEV (reference sequence). CDR3 DNA sequence: TGTGCCAGCAGTTCCACCCGGAGCATTGACTACGAGCAGTACTTC. It translates to CASSSTRSIDYEQYF.

The count of this clone is one. The chain joins TRBV6-1 to TRBJ1-5, with D unclear. Germline V gene data show CDR1 as MNHNS and CDR2 as SASEGT. This CDR3 is built from 16 residues. With 3 bases removed from V and 2 bases from J, the gap between germline ends came to 14 bases. The DNA for the CDR3 is TGTGCCAGCAGTGATGGTCTTCCGGGAGGCAATCAGCCCCAGCATTTT. Amino acids: CASSDGLPGGNQPQHF.

The genes are TRBV7-6 and TRBJ2-1; D is possibly TRBD2 (6 bases). Per germline, CDR1 SGHVS and CDR2 FNYEAQ. V shed 5 bases and J shed 3 bases, with 17 bases lying between them. CDR3 size: 16 residues. The CDR3 sequence: CASSPTGGSGYNEQFF. The CDR3 nucleotides are TGTGCCAGCAGCCCGACTGGAGGTAGCGGCTACAATGAGCAGTTCTTC.

Here the CDR3 reads CASREVASTDTQYF. CDR3 nucleotide sequence: TGTGCCAGCAGAGAGGTTGCTAGCACAGATACGCAGTATTTT. V gene TRBV2 combines with J gene TRBJ2-3; D is unclear. The CDR3 has 14 residues. V was cut by 6 bases and J by 0 bases, with 10 bases left in between. The germline V gene has CDR1 SNHLY and CDR2 FYNNEI. The full variable domain, with the rest looked up from reference TRBV2 and TRBJ2-3, is EPEVTQTPSHQVTQMGQEVILRCVPISNHLYFYWYRQILGQKVEFLVSFYNNEISEKSEIFDDQFSVERPDGSNFTLKIRSTKLEDSAMYFCASREVASTDTQYFGPGTRLTVL.

This clone is a singleton in its sample. This sequence joins TRBV3-1 (or the pseudogene TRBV3-2) and TRBJ2-5; 10 nucleotides line up with TRBD1. Germline V gives CDR1 LGHDT, CDR2 YNNKEL (reference sequence). The CDR3 length is 14 residues. The J segment lost 7 bases and the V segment lost 6 bases, leaving 8 bases of the junction unmatched. This chain's CDR3 is CASRGRDRGATQYF. For the CDR3, the DNA is TGTGCCAGCAGGGGCCGGGACAGGGGTGCGACCCAGTACTTC.

V is TRBV7-3 and J is TRBJ2-3; TRBD1 aligns across 8 bases. The CDR3 sequence is 16 residues long. V dropped 5 bases and J dropped 0; count of bases not matched to a gene: 7. Germline lookup yields CDR1 SGHTA and CDR2 FQGTGA. This CDR3 is CASSRQGTGSTDTQYF. The CDR3 DNA is TGTGCCAGCAGCCGCCAGGGGACAGGAAGCACAGATACGCAGTATTTT.

A note on this clone: Sequence at one end of the junction differs from germline and may be a read error. The rearrangement uses TRBV9 and TRBJ1-1, with TRBD1 matching over 7 bases. Germline CDR1 SGDLS, CDR2 YYNGEE. The CDR3 is made up of 14 amino acids. CDR3 protein: CASNVVGGGTEAFF. CDR3 sequence (DNA): TGTGCCAGCAACGTAGTAGGGGGCGGCACTGAAGCTTTCTTT.

The V call is TRBV19, the J call TRBJ1-6, with TRBD1 identical over 8 bases. CDR1 is LNHDA and CDR2 is SQIVND in the germline V gene (reference sequence). J lost 5 bases, V lost 4 bases, and 4 bases had no gene match. The CDR3 totals 15 residues. CDR3 residues: CASSSTGGHNSPLHF. For the CDR3, the DNA is TGTGCCAGTAGTAGCACAGGGGGTCATAATTCACCCCTCCACTTT.

The rearrangement joins TRBV10-3 to TRBJ2-1; D might be TRBD2 (7 bases). CDR1 is ENHRY and CDR2 is SYGVKD in the germline V gene. V lost 4 bases to trimming and J lost 4 bases, with 17 bases between them. The CDR3 has 16 amino acids. In DNA form, the CDR3 reads TGTGCCATCAGTGTTTCGGGGGGCCTGGCGTACAATGAGCAGTTCTTC. Translating it yields CAISVSGGLAYNEQFF.

The CDR3 reads CAWTGRGEVTEAFF. The CDR3 DNA follows: TGTGCCTGGACCGGCAGGGGAGAGGTCACTGAAGCTTTCTTT. This sequence joins TRBV30 and TRBJ1-1, with TRBD1 as a possible D gene (6 bases). The germline CDR1 and CDR2 sequences are GTSNPN and SVGIG (reference sequence). The CDR3 covers 14 residues. Trimming removed 4 bases at V and 4 bases at J, with 16 bases between.

This chain joins TRBV24-1 and TRBJ2-5, with a possible D match to TRBD1 (6 bases). The germline V gene encodes CDR1 KGHDR and CDR2 SFDVKD. V was shortened by 4 bases and J by 1 base, with 12 bases between the two germline ends. The CDR3 consists of 15 residues. CDR3 nucleotides: TGTGCCACCAGTGACCGGACAGCTACCCAAGAGACCCAGTACTTC. Translation: CATSDRTATQETQYF.

V gene TRBV29-1 combines with J gene TRBJ1-2; D gene ambiguous. CDR1 is SQVTM, CDR2 ANQGSEA, per germline. This CDR3 has 11 amino acids. V was cut by 3 bases and J by 1 base, with 3 bases left in between. The CDR3 here is CSVDHNYGYTF. CDR3 DNA sequence: TGCAGCGTTGATCATAACTATGGCTACACCTTC.

For the CDR3, the DNA is TGTGCCAGCAGCTTAGTAGCTAGCGGGTTCTACGAGCAGTACTTC. The encoded protein is CASSLVASGFYEQYF. This rearrangement joins TRBV7-8 to TRBJ2-7; 8 positions agree with TRBD2. V lost 1 base to trimming and J lost 3 bases; unmatched junction nucleotides: 5. The CDR3 is 15 residues long. Per the germline V gene, CDR1 is SGHVS and CDR2 is FQNEAQ.

A few counts support this clone. The V gene is TRBV5-1, the J gene TRBJ1-6, with 7 bases identical to TRBD1. The trim removed 4 bases at V and 2 bases at J, leaving 3 bases unmatched. The CDR3 contains 15 residues. Germline CDR1 and CDR2: SGHRS and YFSETQ. The CDR3 spells CASSHQGAYNSPLHF. The CDR3 DNA reads as TGCGCCAGCAGCCATCAGGGGGCCTATAATTCACCCCTCCACTTT.

Of note for this clone: Other DNA sequences in this specimen translate into the identical CDR3. The chain carries TRBV12-3 or TRBV12-4 and TRBJ1-1, with TRBD1 as a possible D gene (6 bases). Trimming took off 0 bases at V and 4 bases at J, with 6 bases between the two ends. The CDR3 is 13 amino acids. The CDR3 DNA follows: TGTGCCAGCAGTTTAGCAGGGGGCACTGAAGCTTTCTTT. This sequence encodes CASSLAGGTEAFF.

This clone came up a few times. This sequence joins TRBV29-1 and TRBJ2-3; tentatively, D is TRBD1 (5 bases). This CDR3 comprises 14 residues. The germline V gene encodes CDR1 SQVTM and CDR2 ANQGSEA. V was clipped by 4 bases and J by 1 base, with 12 bases between them. The CDR3 nucleotides read TGCAGCGTTGGGCCCAGGGTAGGCACAGATACGCAGTATTTT. Amino acid sequence: CSVGPRVGTDTQYF.

This clone showed up just a few times. The chain couples TRBV4-1 to TRBJ2-3, with a possible D match to TRBD2 (7 bases). The CDR3 consists of 16 residues. The germline gives CDR1 MGHRA, CDR2 YSYEKL. Trimming cost V 0 bases and J 5 bases, with 15 bases left between them. The CDR3 loop is CASSQDSGGLQDTQYF. CDR3 nucleotides: TGCGCCAGCAGCCAAGATTCGGGGGGCCTGCAAGATACGCAGTATTTT.

The sample holds one count of this clone. This sequence joins TRBV20-1 and TRBJ1-6; D is undetermined. The V gene lost 3 bases and the J gene lost 6 bases, with 15 bases spanning the gap. Per germline, CDR1 DFQATT and CDR2 SNEGSKA (reference sequence). This CDR3 contains 15 residues. CDR3 sequence reads: CSASNPSTANSPLHF. In nucleotides, the CDR3 is TGCAGTGCTAGTAATCCTTCCACAGCTAATTCACCCCTCCACTTT.

The chain links TRBV9 to TRBJ2-7; 9 bases are shared with TRBD1. V dropped 0 bases and J dropped 0; count of bases not matched to a gene: 4. The CDR3 sequence is 16 residues long. The germline V gene has CDR1 SGDLS and CDR2 YYNGEE. In DNA form, the CDR3 reads TGTGCCAGCAGCGTAGGGGACAGGGACCTCTCCTACGAGCAGTACTTC. It specifies CASSVGDRDLSYEQYF. The whole variable domain, filled in from reference TRBV9 and TRBJ2-7, reads DSGVTQTPKHLITATGQRVTLRCSPRSGDLSVYWYQQSLDQGLQFLIQYYNGEERAKGNILERFSAQQFPDLHSELNLSSLELGDSALYFCASSVGDRDLSYEQYFGPGTRLTVT.

This chain uses TRBV27 with TRBJ2-3, with D perhaps TRBD2 (6 bases). The length of the CDR3 is 14 residues. V was cut by 4 bases and J by 0 bases, with 8 bases left in between. CDR1 MNHEY and CDR2 SMNVEV come from the germline V gene (reference sequence). The DNA of the CDR3 is TGTGCCAGCAGTTCCGGGGGAAGCACAGATACGCAGTATTTT. Residues: CASSSGGSTDTQYF.

This clone was observed once. The genes are TRBV10-3 and TRBJ1-5; 11 bases match TRBD1. CDR3 length: 17 amino acids. The V gene's germline CDR1 is ENHRY and CDR2 SYGVKD. V was clipped by 0 bases and J by 5 bases; unmatched bases: 6. The CDR3: CAISESSTGQGDQPQHF. The CDR3 coding sequence is TGTGCCATCAGTGAGTCGTCGACGGGACAGGGGGATCAGCCCCAGCATTTT.

This clone was seen a single time. The V gene is TRBV4-2, the J gene TRBJ2-2; the D gene is possibly TRBD2 (6 bases). The CDR3 spans 17 residues. Germline lookup yields CDR1 LGHNA and CDR2 YNFKEQ. Trimming cost V 1 base and J 3 bases, with 15 bases left between them. The CDR3 spells CASSQGAGSRDTGELFF. As DNA, the CDR3 is TGTGCCAGCAGCCAAGGGGCGGGATCGAGGGACACCGGGGAGCTGTTTTTT.

V gene TRBV7-2 combines with J gene TRBJ2-2; TRBD1 is a possible D gene (6 bases). Trimming took off 6 bases at V and 0 bases at J, with 20 bases between the two ends. The CDR3 has 18 residues. Germline CDR1 is SGHTA and CDR2 is FQGNSA. Here the CDR3 reads CASRGTRTASPNTGELFF. The DNA of the CDR3 is TGTGCCAGCAGGGGGACGAGGACAGCCTCCCCGAACACCGGGGAGCTGTTTTTT.

The rearrangement uses TRBV6-5 and TRBJ2-1; 11 bases align to TRBD1. Losses at the gene ends were 5 bases for V and 10 bases for J; bases not matched to a gene: 10. Germline CDR1 and CDR2: MNHEY and SVGAGI. This CDR3 contains 15 residues. CDR3 nucleotide sequence: TGTGCCAGCAGTAAGGGCCGGGACAGGGGGTCGGAGCAGTTCTTC. Protein sequence: CASSKGRDRGSEQFF.

The chain carries TRBV13 and TRBJ2-3; D is uncertain. The CDR3 is 13 residues long. Germline V gene sequence: CDR1 PRHDT, CDR2 FYEKMQ (reference sequence). Trimming took 6 bases from V and 11 from J, leaving 18 bases between them. The CDR3 coding sequence is TGTGCCAGCAGGACACGAGACCCCAGACAGCAGTATTTT. This translates into CASRTRDPRQQYF.

There are many counts of this clone. This chain connects TRBV7-9 to TRBJ2-5, with TRBD2 matching 11 bases. The V gene's germline CDR1 is SEHNR and CDR2 FQNEAQ (reference sequence). The CDR3 consists of 17 residues. The V segment lost 4 bases and the J segment 0 bases; nucleotides outside the gene matches: 7. The chain's CDR3 is CASSSLGTSGYQETQYF. The CDR3 DNA sequence: TGTGCCAGCAGCTCCCTCGGGACTAGCGGATACCAAGAGACCCAGTACTTC.

V and J are TRBV2 and TRBJ1-2; TRBD1 matches at 8 bases. The germline gives CDR1 SNHLY, CDR2 FYNNEI. V shed 4 bases and J 6 bases; nucleotides not matched to a gene: 4. The CDR3 consists of 13 residues. The CDR3 here is CASSGDRQDGYTF. The CDR3 nucleotides read TGTGCCAGCAGTGGGGACAGGCAGGATGGCTACACCTTC. Combining the CDR3 with reference TRBV2 and TRBJ1-2 gives the whole variable domain EPEVTQTPSHQVTQMGQEVILRCVPISNHLYFYWYRQILGQKVEFLVSFYNNEISEKSEIFDDQFSVERPDGSNFTLKIRSTKLEDSAMYFCASSGDRQDGYTFGSGTRLTVV.

The rearrangement links TRBV7-9 to TRBJ1-4, with D maybe TRBD1 (5 bases). This CDR3 has 14 residues. Germline assignment: CDR1 SEHNR and CDR2 FQNEAQ (reference sequence). V was clipped by 2 bases and J by 5 bases, with 9 bases between them. In DNA form, the CDR3 reads TGTGCCAGCAGCTTACAGGGTGGAAATGAAAAACTGTTTTTT. As protein: CASSLQGGNEKLFF.